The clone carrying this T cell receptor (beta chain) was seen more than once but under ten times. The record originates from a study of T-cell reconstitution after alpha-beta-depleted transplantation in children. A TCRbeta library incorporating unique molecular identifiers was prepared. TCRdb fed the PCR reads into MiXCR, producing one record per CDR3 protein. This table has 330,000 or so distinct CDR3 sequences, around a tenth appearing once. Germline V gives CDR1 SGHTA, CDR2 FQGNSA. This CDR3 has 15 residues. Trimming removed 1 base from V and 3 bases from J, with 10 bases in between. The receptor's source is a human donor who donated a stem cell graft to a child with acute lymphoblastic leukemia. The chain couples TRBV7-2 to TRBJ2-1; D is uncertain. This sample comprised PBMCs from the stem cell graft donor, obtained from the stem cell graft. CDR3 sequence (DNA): TGTGCCAGCAGCTTAGACGGTACACACTACAATGAGCAGTTCTTC. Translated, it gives CASSLDGTHYNEQFF.